This TCR beta chain was sequenced during a study of patients and donors after allogeneic stem cell transplantation. TCRdb re-derived calls from the RT-PCR reads in MiXCR, one entry per CDR3 protein. Of 900,000 to 1,000,000 distinct CDR3 sequences listed, 15% to 20% are singletons. The germline gives CDR1 MNHEY, CDR2 SVGAGI. Trimming left V 2 bases short and J 4 bases short, with 14 bases between. The length of the CDR3 is 15 residues. In its sample, this clonotype was seen a few times. This chain joins TRBV6-5 and TRBJ1-1, with D tentatively TRBD1 (6 bases). This receptor was obtained from a human donor who was either an allogeneic HSCT recipient or a stem cell or donor lymphocyte infusion donor (not recorded which). It is not recorded whose cells these are; they may come from a transplant donor. The sample taken for sequencing was blood, either unsorted or a sorted T cell fraction (not recorded which). The CDR3 bases are TGTGCCAGCAGTTACCTCGGGGGGCAAGGCACTGAAGCTTTCTTT. Encoded protein: CASSYLGGQGTEAFF.